Following are 11 T cell receptor beta chains from one sample sequenced in a study of blood T cell repertoires in COVID-19. The protocol was immunoSEQ multiplex PCR, while the TCRdb copy is restricted to in-frame clones and leaves out a portion. There are a few hundred thousand clones in the sample; 85% occur only once, and roughly 3.6% lies in the top ten. Material for sequencing was peripheral blood. The origin of the receptors is a woman aged 18-30 years with acute or convalescent COVID-19.

This clone was detected only once. The chain recombines TRBV28 with TRBJ1-1; D is undetermined. The CDR3 runs to 13 residues. Germline values: CDR1 MDHEN, CDR2 SYDVKM. The V and J ends lost 5 bases and 1 base respectively, with 8 bases between them. Written as DNA, the CDR3 is TGTGCCAGCAGTCCTGACTGGAACACTGAAGCTTTCTTT. The encoded protein is CASSPDWNTEAFF.

J is TRBJ1-1 and V is TRBV6-5; maybe TRBD1 (5 bases). The ends were cut back, 5 bases at V and 3 bases at J, with 13 bases in the middle. This CDR3 region has 14 residues. The germline gives CDR1 MNHEY, CDR2 SVGAGI. Here the CDR3 reads CASSRGGDHTEAFF. The CDR3 DNA is TGTGCCAGCAGTAGAGGAGGGGACCACACTGAAGCTTTCTTT.

The rearrangement links TRBV4-1 to TRBJ1-5, with D possibly TRBD1 on 5 matching bases. The length of the CDR3 is 16 residues. Germline loops: CDR1 MGHRA, CDR2 YSYEKL. The V end lost 1 base, the J end lost 1 base, and 11 bases lay between the germline ends. The CDR3 reads CASSQAGGGSNQPQHF. CDR3 sequence (DNA): TGCGCCAGCAGCCAAGCTGGTGGGGGGAGCAATCAGCCCCAGCATTTT.

This chain connects TRBV7-6 to TRBJ1-4; the match to TRBD1 covers 10 bases. This CDR3 spans 15 amino acids. Germline CDR1 is SGHVS and CDR2 is FNYEAQ. Trimming cost V 5 bases and J 8 bases; bases outside gene matches: 8. As DNA, the CDR3 is TGTGCCAGCAGCCTGACAGGGGGCTCGGGGGAAAAACTGTTTTTT. Translated, it gives CASSLTGGSGEKLFF.

CDR3 residues: CASSYRGGDTDTQYF. The CDR3, as DNA: TGTGCCAGCAGTTACCGCGGGGGGGACACAGATACGCAGTATTTT. V usage is TRBV6-6 and J usage is TRBJ2-3; 9 bases fit TRBD2. Germline V gene sequence: CDR1 MNHNY, CDR2 SVGAGI (reference sequence). There are 15 residues in the CDR3. J gave up 2 bases and V 2 bases, and 2 bases lay outside the gene matches.

This chain uses TRBV6-1 with TRBJ1-5, with D perhaps matching TRBD1 (5 bases). Germline assignment: CDR1 MNHNS and CDR2 SASEGT. The CDR3 contains 14 residues. The V and J ends lost 2 bases and 3 bases respectively, with 8 bases between them. CDR3: CASSEQGYNQPQHF. The CDR3 bases are TGTGCCAGCAGTGAACAGGGATACAATCAGCCCCAGCATTTT.

V is TRBV7-6 and J is TRBJ1-2; D uncertain. The CDR3 contains 15 residues. CDR1 and CDR2 from the germline V gene are SGHVS and FNYEAQ. V was trimmed by 3 bases and J by 4 bases, leaving 15 bases between them. The DNA of the CDR3 is TGTGCCAGCAGCTTGTCTAATTCCGGCGGCTATGGCTACACCTTC. Protein: CASSLSNSGGYGYTF.

V and J are TRBV7-9 and TRBJ2-3; TRBD2 agrees at 9 bases. The CDR3 spans 16 residues. V lost 5 bases, J lost 4 bases, and 10 bases stayed unmatched. Looked up from germline, CDR1 is SEHNR and CDR2 is FQNEAQ (reference sequence). The CDR3 spells CASSPPLAGGPDTQYF. In DNA form, the CDR3 reads TGTGCCAGCAGCCCGCCCCTTGCGGGAGGGCCAGATACGCAGTATTTT.

The chain carries TRBV2 and TRBJ1-6; D gene uncertain. The CDR3 is 11 amino acids. CDR1 is SNHLY and CDR2 is FYNNEI in the germline V gene. Trimming shortened V by 4 bases and J by 14 bases, and 9 bases separated the two germline ends. CDR3 amino acids: CASSVGSSLHF. DNA of the CDR3: TGTGCCAGCAGTGTTGGGAGTTCCCTCCACTTT.

This clone has only a few counts. The chain combines TRBV6-5 with TRBJ1-5, with D tentatively TRBD1 (6 bases). The CDR3 spans 15 residues. V lost 6 bases and J lost 4, with 16 bases in between. Germline V gene sequence: CDR1 MNHEY, CDR2 SVGAGI. The CDR3 bases are TGTGCCAGCAGCCTGACAGGAGAAGGGAATCAGCCCCAGCATTTT. As protein: CASSLTGEGNQPQHF.

This chain uses TRBV4-1 with TRBJ1-1, with a weak D call TRBD1 (5 bases). This CDR3 has 14 residues. Germline V lookup: CDR1 MGHRA, CDR2 YSYEKL. V lost 3 bases, J lost 1 base, and 9 bases lay in between. The CDR3 region has the DNA TGCGCCAGCAGCCACGTGACAGAGAACACTGAAGCTTTCTTT. This encodes CASSHVTENTEAFF.